This TCR beta chain is from a study of blood T cell repertoires in COVID-19. Study overall: COVID-19 samples collected from the United States, Italy and Spain covered acute and convalescent phases. T cells, B-cell-depleted T cells, or PBMCs provided the cDNA or gDNA that served as material.

Per the original data handling: From reference gene primer amplification, estimates of nucleated cell counts were derived. Profiling relied on immunoSEQ multiplex PCR, and the TCRdb table lists in-frame clones only, not all of them. The D gene and trimming were derived from the DNA, and the V and J assignments and clone size from that table. The sample has about 140,000 clones, roughly four fifths seen once. Trimming took 4 bases from V and 5 from J; bases not matched to a gene: 9. CDR1 LGHDT and CDR2 YNNKEL come from the germline V gene (reference sequence). This CDR3 has 15 residues. The TCR sequence derives from a woman aged 80 or older with active or convalescent COVID-19. V usage is TRBV3-1 (or the pseudogene TRBV3-2) and J usage is TRBJ2-7, with TRBD1 matching over 9 bases. Sequenced: peripheral blood. The CDR3 DNA follows: TGTGCCAGCAGCCTTAATACGGGACAGGGAAACGAGCAGTACTTC. This gives the protein CASSLNTGQGNEQYF.